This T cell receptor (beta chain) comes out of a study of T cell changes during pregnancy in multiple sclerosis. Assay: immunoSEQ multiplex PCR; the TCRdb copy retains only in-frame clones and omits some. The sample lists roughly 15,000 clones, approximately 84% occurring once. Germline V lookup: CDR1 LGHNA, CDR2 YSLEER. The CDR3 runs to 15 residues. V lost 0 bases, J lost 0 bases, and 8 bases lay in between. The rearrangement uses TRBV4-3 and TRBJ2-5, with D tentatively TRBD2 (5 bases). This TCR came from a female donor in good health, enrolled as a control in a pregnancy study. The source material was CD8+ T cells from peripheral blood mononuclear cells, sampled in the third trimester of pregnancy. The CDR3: CASSQDRGYQETQYF. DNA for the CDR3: TGCGCCAGCAGCCAAGATCGCGGGTACCAAGAGACCCAGTACTTC.